Listed below are T cell receptor beta chains from one sample, sequenced in a study of cytomegalovirus exposure and HLA in healthy donors. Sequencing used immunoSEQ multiplex PCR; TCRdb keeps in-frame clones, though not all of them. The sample totals more than 40,000 clones; its top ten clones hold around a sixth. The sample was PBMCs. The origin of the receptors is a male donor in good health and CMV-seronegative. The CDR3 runs from the conserved cysteine through the conserved F or W. A D gene is named only where the DNA matches it firmly.

>TRBJ2-1|TRBV6-5|-
TGTGCCAGCTCCTTCCGGGCCGGAGGGGATGAGCAGTTCTTC
CASSFRAGGDEQFF
>TRBJ2-7|TRBV11-3|TRBD1
TGTGCCAGCAGCCCTTGGTGGGGACAGTCCTACGAGCAGTACTTC
CASSPWWGQSYEQYF
>TRBJ1-2|TRBV5-1|-
TGCGCCAGCAGCTTGGAATCCAGGGTCAGTGCCTATGGCTACACCTTC
CASSLESRVSAYGYTF
>TRBJ2-3|TRBV4-2|TRBD2
TGTGCCAGCAGCCAAATCCCACTAGCGGGGGGGATGGATACGCAGTATTTT
CASSQIPLAGGMDTQYF
>TRBJ2-2|TRBV19|TRBD1
TGTGCCAGTAAACCGGGACAGCCGAACACCGGGGAGCTGTTTTTT
CASKPGQPNTGELFF
>TRBJ2-3|TRBV13|-
TGTGCCAGCAGCTTCTGGGAGGTGGGAGATACGCAGTATTTT
CASSFWEVGDTQYF
>TRBJ2-7|TRBV30|TRBD2
TGTGCCTGGAACCTAGGGGAGGGATCCTACGAGCAGTACTTC
CAWNLGEGSYEQYF
>TRBJ1-2|TRBV2|TRBD1
TGTGCCAGCAGTGAACTCGGGACAGGGAAATATGGCTACACCTTC
CASSELGTGKYGYTF
>TRBJ2-5|TRBV7-2|TRBD2
TGTGCCAGCAGCTTAGCGACTAGCGGGGGCCAAGAGACCCAGTACTTC
CASSLATSGGQETQYF
>TRBJ2-5|TRBV5-1|-
TGCGCCAGCAGCTTGGCCTCGGGGAGCGGAGAGACCCAGTACTTC
CASSLASGSGETQYF
>TRBJ1-6|TRBV2|-
TGTGCCAGCGGGGGGGTCTCCTATAATTCACCCCTCCACTTT
CASGGVSYNSPLHF
>TRBJ2-1|TRBV7-3|TRBD2
TGTGCCAGCAGCTTAAGAGCGGGGAACAATGAGCAGTTCTTC
CASSLRAGNNEQFF
>TRBJ1-1|TRBV4-3|TRBD1
TGCGCCAGCAGCCAAGATGATGGGACAGTGAACACTGAAGCTTTCTTT
CASSQDDGTVNTEAFF
>TRBJ2-2|TRBV5-1|-
TGCGCCAGCAGCTTCTCTTCGGGTCCCGGGGAGCTGTTTTTT
CASSFSSGPGELFF
>TRBJ1-1|TRBV13|-
TGTGCCAGCAGCTTTCGGGTACGGTCTGGCACTGAAGCTTTCTTT
CASSFRVRSGTEAFF
>TRBJ1-2|TRBV11-2|TRBD1
TGTGCCAGCAGGAACGCGAAGAACAGGGGATTGCACTATGGCTACACCTTC
CASRNAKNRGLHYGYTF
>TRBJ1-1|TRBV7-9|-
TGTGCCAGCAGCTTAGCGCTGGAGGCGGGTGAAGCTTTCTTT
CASSLALEAGEAFF
>TRBJ2-5|TRBV7-9|TRBD1
TGTGCCAGCAGCGTGTATCGGACAGGGGGAGAGACCCAGTACTTC
CASSVYRTGGETQYF
>TRBJ2-7|TRBV5-6|TRBD1
TGTGCCAGCAGCTTTGGGAGCTCGGACAGGGAGACCGAGCAGTACTTC
CASSFGSSDRETEQYF
>TRBJ1-3|TRBV30|-
TGTGCCTGGAGCGGTGACAGCTTTGGAAACACCATATATTTT
CAWSGDSFGNTIYF
>TRBJ1-2|TRBV5-6|-
TGTGCCAGCGCCCCTTGGGGCGCGAACTATGGCTACACCTTC
CASAPWGANYGYTF
>TRBJ1-1|TRBV29-1|-
TGCAGCGCCCTAGGGGCAGGATCACAGAACACTGAAGCTTTCTTT
CSALGAGSQNTEAFF